One T cell receptor (beta chain) is described in this entry. The antigen it recognizes is unknown. Base qualities are not provided; no much larger clone lies one nucleotide away. From a lookup of the germline V gene (reference sequence), CDR1 and CDR2 are GTSNPN and SVGIG. Taken from cysteine to phenylalanine, the CDR3 has 14 residues. Here the CDR3 DNA is all that survives: 42 bases in frame from base 1. Between the V and J ends, shortened by 2 bases and 6 bases respectively, the junction contains 16 bases. The entry originates in a study of preoperative IRX-2 immunotherapy in early breast cancer (dated by TCRdb to between 2018 and 2020). The library was produced with the immunoSEQ multiplex PCR assay. TCRdb holds this immuneACCESS table with in-frame rearrangements only. Some clones are missing; in checked studies, unresolved V genes explain under half, and the rest has no known cause. The sample table shows tens of thousands of clones, and roughly four fifths are seen once. The leading ten clones occupy less than 1.5% of the sample.

The meaning of the sample's treatment or condition label: preoperative locoregional IRX-2 cytokine immunotherapy. The samples were obtained from a phase Ib study in which preoperative, locoregional IRX-2 cytokine immunotherapy intended to prime immune responses was tested. The donors were early-stage breast cancer patients who were given IRX-2 prior to surgery. The sequence was obtained from a human donor with breast cancer. The receptor chain draws on TRBV30 and TRBJ1-2; the D region possibly corresponds to TRBD1 (5 bases align). Sequences were derived from lymph node tissue, sampled after IRX-2 immunotherapy. This receptor has the CDR3 CAWSKGAQSHGYTF. The bases read TGTGCCTGGAGTAAAGGGGCCCAGTCCCATGGCTACACCTTC.